The rows below give T cell receptor beta chains drawn from one sample of a study of early T cells in non-severe SARS-CoV-2 infection. Using its own MiXCR run on the 5' RACE reads, TCRdb lists one record per CDR3 protein. The sample has tens of thousands of distinct CDR3 sequences, 10% to 15% seen once. Sequences were obtained from whole blood. The receptors shown here come from an adult who was a healthcare worker with PCR-confirmed SARS-CoV-2 infection or an uninfected control (not recorded which). Both conserved end residues are part of each CDR3. The D gene is left open where the match is weak. The size of a clone is reported for some rows only, either as once, few or many, or as a class for expanded clones.

d_call	v_call	j_call	clone_size	cdr3_length	cdr3_nt	cdr3_aa
-	TRBV12-3/TRBV12-4	TRBJ2-3	few	16	TGTGCCAGCAGTGAGACAGGTAGTTTTAGCACAGATACGCAGTATTTT	CASSETGSFSTDTQYF
-	TRBV5-1	TRBJ1-5	many	14	TGCGCCAGCAGCTTGGACAGTAGCAATCAGCCCCAGCATTTT	CASSLDSSNQPQHF
TRBD2	TRBV3-1	TRBJ2-3	many	15	TGTGCCAGCAGCCAAGAAGCGGGGGGGGCCGGTACGCAGTATTTT	CASSQEAGGAGTQYF
TRBD2	TRBV6-5	TRBJ2-5	many	15	TGTGCCAGCAGTCCCTTACCGGGGGGCCAAGAGACCCAGTACTTC	CASSPLPGGQETQYF
-	TRBV3-1	TRBJ1-3	once	13	TGTGCCAGCAGCCAAGATTTGGGAAACACCATATATTTT	CASSQDLGNTIYF
-	TRBV12-5	TRBJ2-2	many	15	TGTGCTAGTGGTTTGAGAGACACGAACACCGGGGAGCTGTTTTTT	CASGLRDTNTGELFF
TRBD1	TRBV29-1	TRBJ2-6	many	18	TGCAGCGTTCCTATCCGGGACAGGGGGACGGGCGGGGCCAACGTCCTGACTTTC	CSVPIRDRGTGGANVLTF
TRBD2	TRBV5-6	TRBJ2-3	few	19	TGTGCCAGCAGTTCGGGTCAAGCGGGGGACTCTTGGGGCACAGATACGCAGTATTTT	CASSSGQAGDSWGTDTQYF
TRBD1	TRBV5-1	TRBJ1-4	-	16	TGCGCCAGCAGCTTTCTCCCCAGGGGGCAAGGGGAAAAACTGTTTTTT	CASSFLPRGQGEKLFF
TRBD2	TRBV28	TRBJ2-7	-	15	TGTGCCAGCACCCCTGGGCAGGGAGGGGACTACGAGCAGTACTTC	CASTPGQGGDYEQYF
-	TRBV7-9	TRBJ2-7	many	13	TGTGCCAGCACCTGGGACATGTCCTACGAGCAGTACTTC	CASTWDMSYEQYF
-	TRBV7-3	TRBJ1-3	once	14	TGTGCCAGCAGCCTGGACAGCGCTGGAAACACCATATATTTT	CASSLDSAGNTIYF
-	TRBV7-2	TRBJ2-7	few	15	TGTGCCAGCAGCTCGGGACTGACATCCTCCTACAAGCAGTACTTC	CASSSGLTSSYKQYF
-	TRBV10-3	TRBJ2-5	many	13	TGTGCCATCAGTGGGACAGACCAAGAGACCCAGTACTTC	CAISGTDQETQYF
-	TRBV2	TRBJ2-3	medium-sized	12	TGTGCCAGCAGTGAGTGGCTAGATACGCAGTATTTT	CASSEWLDTQYF
-	TRBV7-6	TRBJ2-3	many	16	TGTGCCAGCAGCTTAGTCGCGGGGGCGGGCACAGATACGCAGTATTTT	CASSLVAGAGTDTQYF
TRBD1	TRBV12-3/TRBV12-4	TRBJ2-4	many	14	TGTGCCAGCAGTTTTGGGCAGGGGGTCGACATTCAGTACTTC	CASSFGQGVDIQYF
-	TRBV28	TRBJ1-1	few	12	TGTGCCAGCCAAGTCCCAACCACTGAAGCTTTCTTT	CASQVPTTEAFF
TRBD2	TRBV4-2	TRBJ2-7	few	16	TGTGCCAGCAGCTTAGGGACTAGCGGGCCTAGCTACGAGCAGTACTTC	CASSLGTSGPSYEQYF
-	TRBV3-1	TRBJ2-7	many	14	TGTGCCAGCAGCCAACCTGGGGGAGCCTACGAGCAGTACTTC	CASSQPGGAYEQYF
-	TRBV14	TRBJ2-3	few	14	TGTGCCAGCAGCCAACTCCTCGACGGTGCAACGCAGTATTTT	CASSQLLDGATQYF
TRBD2	TRBV5-1	TRBJ2-1	-	15	TGCGCCAGCAGCTTGGGCGGGGGGATTTACAATGAGCAGTTCTTC	CASSLGGGIYNEQFF
-	TRBV20-1	TRBJ2-3	many	11	TGCAGTGCCCAACTGGGAGATACGCAGTATTTT	CSAQLGDTQYF
-	TRBV6-2/TRBV6-3	TRBJ1-1	few	15	TGTGCCAGCAGATCGGCGGGCAAGACGGGCACTGAAGCTTTCTTT	CASRSAGKTGTEAFF